This entry concerns a single T cell receptor (beta chain). Its antigen is not known. A junction boundary mismatches the germline segment, possibly from a read error. This record comes from a study of Graves' ophthalmopathy and Graves' hyperthyroidism. Findings and limits, study-wide: Researchers report that a 13-signature model separated ophthalmopathy from stable hyperthyroidism, posting less than 90% sensitivity and roughly 81% specificity.

Germline V gene lookup returns CDR1 DFQATT and CDR2 SNEGSKA (reference sequence). The CDR3 is 14 amino acids. Moderate-to-severe activity, CAS ≥3, NOSPECS ≥4 and duration under 3 months were recorded for donors with ophthalmopathy. Isolation of PBMCs was performed using over 8 ml of fresh peripheral blood. RNA transcripts yielded amplified TCR beta CDR3 regions. An initial RT-PCR round employing HTBI primers preceded a second-round multiplex PCR. MiXCR, applied by TCRdb to the multiplex PCR reads, yields one record per CDR3 protein. This table holds hundreds of thousands of distinct CDR3 sequences, 35% to 50% found once.

This receptor was identified in an adult man with Graves' ophthalmopathy. This sequence joins TRBV20-1 and TRBJ2-7; 9 bases are shared with TRBD1. The source material was peripheral blood. CDR3 residues: CGANGQGLRYEQYF. The DNA for the CDR3 is TGCGGTGCCAACGGACAGGGGCTTCGCTACGAGCAGTACTTC.